The source of this T cell receptor beta chain is a study of T cell responses to AZD1222 COVID-19 vaccine. The V gene's germline CDR1 is SEHNR and CDR2 FQNEAQ (reference sequence). Trimming pared 5 bases from V and 0 bases from J, leaving 7 bases between. CDR3 size: 14 residues. Some clones are missing from TCRdb's copy, which holds only in-frame ones; the method was immunoSEQ multiplex PCR. The profile shows 90,000 to 110,000 clones, roughly nine tenths of them singletons. This chain uses TRBV7-9 with TRBJ1-4, with D unclear. The receptor's source is an adult who received the AZD1222 COVID-19 vaccine. The sequenced sample was peripheral blood, obtained 28 days after the second AZD1222 dose. This chain's CDR3 is CASSPGATNEKLFF. CDR3 nucleotides: TGTGCCAGCAGCCCTGGGGCAACTAATGAAAAACTGTTTTTT.